These 25 T cell receptor beta chains were all obtained from the same sample, sequenced in a study of T cell responses to AZD1222 COVID-19 vaccine. Here immunoSEQ multiplex PCR was the method, and the copy in TCRdb shows in-frame clones only, minus some. The table shows roughly 140,000 clones, with 90% occurring only once. The sequenced sample was peripheral blood, obtained 28 days after the second AZD1222 dose. These receptors were taken from an adult who received the AZD1222 COVID-19 vaccine.

The CDR3 DNA follows: TGTGCCTGGAGGCAACCGGACAGGAGGGGTCATGGCTACACCTTC. Translation gives CAWRQPDRRGHGYTF. The V call is TRBV30, the J call TRBJ1-2, with 7 bases fitting TRBD1. The CDR3 is made up of 15 amino acids. Germline V gene lookup returns CDR1 GTSNPN and CDR2 SVGIG (reference sequence). The V gene end was trimmed by 3 bases and the J gene end by 6 bases; junction bases not matched to a gene: 13.

V gene TRBV4-1 combines with J gene TRBJ1-4, with D perhaps TRBD1 (6 bases). Germline V gene data show CDR1 as MGHRA and CDR2 as YSYEKL. CDR3 size: 12 residues. Trimming shortened V by 4 bases and J by 8 bases, and 8 bases separated the two germline ends. CDR3 coding DNA: TGCGCCAGCAGCCGGGACATAGAAAAACTGTTTTTT. Translation gives CASSRDIEKLFF.

Here the CDR3 DNA reads TGTGCCAGCAGTTTCGGACCGGGACTCGTCGACTACGAGCAGTACTTC. It translates to CASSFGPGLVDYEQYF. The rearrangement links TRBV7-9 to TRBJ2-7, with a weak D call TRBD2 (6 bases). The germline CDR1 and CDR2 sequences are SEHNR and FQNEAQ (reference sequence). This CDR3 comprises 16 residues. Trimming shortened V by 6 bases and J by 3 bases, and 21 bases separated the two germline ends.

The CDR3 region is CAWTRRGPSYGYTF. CDR3 coding DNA: TGTGCCTGGACTCGGAGGGGACCGAGCTATGGCTACACCTTC. This chain joins TRBV30 and TRBJ1-2; tentatively, D is TRBD1 (5 bases). CDR3 length equals 14 residues. The germline V gene has CDR1 GTSNPN and CDR2 SVGIG (reference sequence). The V end was cut by 4 bases, the J end by 4 bases, with 16 bases between.

The chain has TRBV6-6 and TRBJ1-2; 7 bases fit TRBD1. Per germline, CDR1 MNHNY and CDR2 SVGAGI (reference sequence). This CDR3 is 12 amino acids long. With 4 bases clipped from V and 13 bases from J, the junction kept 9 bases outside the gene matches. Written as DNA, the CDR3 is TGTGCCAGCAGTTCCACAGGGGAGGGATTCACCTTC. It specifies CASSSTGEGFTF.

The gene calls are TRBV5-4 and TRBJ1-6, with 7 positions matching TRBD1. Germline CDR1 is SGHNT and CDR2 is YYREEE (reference sequence). The trim removed 4 bases at V and 7 bases at J, leaving 14 bases unmatched. The CDR3 length is 17 residues. CDR3 amino acids: CASSATRGQPKNSPLHF. DNA of the CDR3: TGTGCCAGCAGCGCCACTCGGGGACAGCCAAAGAATTCACCCCTCCACTTT.

The V call is TRBV27, the J call TRBJ1-1; no definite D call. Trimming took off 8 bases at V and 0 bases at J, with 10 bases between the two ends. There are 13 residues in the CDR3. Germline CDR1 reads MNHEY; CDR2 reads SMNVEV (reference sequence). This CDR3 reads CASAAGLNTEAFF. The CDR3, as DNA: TGTGCCAGCGCCGCCGGGCTGAACACTGAAGCTTTCTTT.

V and J are TRBV2 and TRBJ1-2; D remains ambiguous. This CDR3 comprises 14 residues. V lost 8 bases to trimming and J lost 4 bases, with 17 bases between them. CDR1 is SNHLY and CDR2 is FYNNEI in the germline V gene. In nucleotides, the CDR3 is TGTGCCAGCCGGGGAAACGTTCAGGTCTATGGCTACACCTTC. This encodes CASRGNVQVYGYTF.

This chain links TRBV19 with TRBJ1-2; no clear D gene. Per germline, CDR1 LNHDA and CDR2 SQIVND (reference sequence). The CDR3 covers 15 residues. V shed 3 bases and J shed 4 bases, with 15 bases lying between them. The DNA of the CDR3 is TGTGCCAGTAGTATGAGATTTGGCGGAGCCTATGGCTACACCTTC. It specifies CASSMRFGGAYGYTF.

The chain is built from TRBV6-1 and TRBJ2-7; 10 nucleotides line up with TRBD2. This CDR3 has 16 amino acids. CDR1 is MNHNS, CDR2 SASEGT, per germline. V dropped 2 bases and J dropped 3; count of bases not matched to a gene: 7. DNA of the CDR3: TGTGCCAGCAGTGAATTCTTAGCGGGGGGCTTCTACGAGCAGTACTTC. Its protein product is CASSEFLAGGFYEQYF.

The chain recombines TRBV19 with TRBJ2-1; TRBD2 matches 13 bases. The germline CDR1 and CDR2 sequences are LNHDA and SQIVND (reference sequence). Trimming took 4 bases from V and 6 from J; bases not matched to a gene: 6. The CDR3 loop spans 16 amino acids. The CDR3 DNA sequence: TGTGCCAGTAGTAGGGGACTAGCGGGACCCCGCAATGAGCAGTTCTTC. Translating gives CASSRGLAGPRNEQFF.

J is TRBJ2-2 and V is TRBV15; 7 bases line up with TRBD2. The V gene end was trimmed by 5 bases and the J gene end by 6 bases; junction bases not matched to a gene: 15. Germline CDR1 reads LNHNV; CDR2 reads YYDKDF (reference sequence). The CDR3 is 17 residues long. This chain's CDR3 is CATSRPPGTTRAGELFF. The CDR3 coding sequence is TGTGCCACCAGCCGACCCCCCGGGACTACCCGGGCCGGGGAGCTGTTTTTT. The variable domain in full, completed from reference TRBV15 and TRBJ2-2, reads DAMVIQNPRYQVTQFGKPVTLSCSQTLNHNVMYWYQQKSSQAPKLLFHYYDKDFNNEADTPDNFQSRRPNTSFCFLDIRSPGLGDTAMYLCATSRPPGTTRAGELFFGEGSRLTVL.

The rearrangement joins TRBV2 to TRBJ2-7; maybe TRBD1 (6 bases). V was shortened by 1 base and J by 6 bases, with 16 bases between the two germline ends. The CDR3 totals 15 residues. Germline CDR1 reads SNHLY; CDR2 reads FYNNEI. In DNA form, the CDR3 reads TGTGCCAGCAGTGAAGGAGGTGGGGGCAGGGGCGAGCAGTACTTC. Amino acids: CASSEGGGGRGEQYF.

The V gene is TRBV5-1, the J gene TRBJ1-1; 7 bases match TRBD1. CDR1 is SGHRS and CDR2 is YFSETQ in the germline V gene. This CDR3 is built from 13 residues. The V gene end was trimmed by 4 bases and the J gene end by 5 bases; junction bases not matched to a gene: 5. CDR3 protein: CASSVQGETEAFF. The CDR3 bases are TGCGCCAGCAGCGTTCAGGGGGAGACTGAAGCTTTCTTT.

This chain joins TRBV7-2 and TRBJ1-2, with D hard to call. This CDR3 region has 15 residues. CDR1 SGHTA and CDR2 FQGNSA come from the germline V gene. Trimming removed 5 bases from V and 4 bases from J, with 17 bases in between. The CDR3 region has the DNA TGTGCCAGCAGCCAAGGAGCTGTCCGGGGCTATGGCTACACCTTC. Translating it yields CASSQGAVRGYGYTF.

This chain connects TRBV7-9 to TRBJ1-1; D unclear. V lost 3 bases and J lost 11, with 10 bases in between. The CDR3 sequence is 11 residues long. The germline V gene has CDR1 SEHNR and CDR2 FQNEAQ (reference sequence). In DNA, the CDR3 is TGTGCCAGCAGCTTCACGGTGGGGGCTTTCTTT. Translated: CASSFTVGAFF. The variable domain in full, completed from reference TRBV7-9 and TRBJ1-1, reads DTGVSQNPRHKITKRGQNVTFRCDPISEHNRLYWYRQTLGQGPEFLTYFQNEAQLEKSRLLSDRFSAERPKGSFSTLEIQRTEQGDSAMYLCASSFTVGAFFGQGTRLTVV.

The chain uses TRBV3-1 (or the pseudogene TRBV3-2) and TRBJ1-2, with D tentatively TRBD1 (6 bases). CDR1 is LGHDT, CDR2 YNNKEL, per germline (reference sequence). The CDR3 is 15 residues long. V was cut by 4 bases and J by 1 base, with 13 bases left in between. The CDR3 here is CASSPRDTLNYGYTF. CDR3 in DNA: TGTGCCAGCAGCCCCCGGGACACCCTTAACTATGGCTACACCTTC.

This clone came up once. The chain has TRBV19 and TRBJ1-1; TRBD1 is a possible D gene (5 bases). The CDR3 totals 15 residues. Between the trimmed V and J ends, which lost 5 bases and 1 base, there was a span of 14 bases. Germline CDR1 reads LNHDA; CDR2 reads SQIVND (reference sequence). The CDR3 region has the DNA TGTGCCAGTAGTCTATCCGGGACGTGGAACACTGAAGCTTTCTTT. This codes for CASSLSGTWNTEAFF.

This chain uses TRBV14 with TRBJ2-1, with TRBD1 matching 9 bases. Germline CDR1 SGHDN, CDR2 FVKESK. The CDR3 runs 14 residues. Trimming cost V 2 bases and J 9 bases; bases outside gene matches: 5. CDR3 in DNA: TGTGCCAGCAGCCAAATACAGGGGGCGGTTGAGCAGTTCTTC. Encoded protein: CASSQIQGAVEQFF.

CDR3 sequence: CASSFYRTELPYEQYF. In nucleotides, the CDR3 is TGTGCCAGCAGCTTTTACAGAACAGAATTACCCTACGAGCAGTACTTC. The chain combines TRBV7-9 with TRBJ2-7; D gene uncertain. Per germline, CDR1 SEHNR and CDR2 FQNEAQ (reference sequence). This CDR3 spans 16 amino acids. Trimming cost V 3 bases and J 2 bases, with 17 bases left between them.

The chain recombines TRBV15 with TRBJ2-1; D unresolved. The CDR3 consists of 13 residues. CDR1 LNHNV and CDR2 YYDKDF come from the germline V gene (reference sequence). With 3 bases removed from V and 4 bases from J, the gap between germline ends came to 7 bases. The CDR3 sequence: CATSSVPYNEQFF. For the CDR3, the DNA is TGTGCCACCAGCAGTGTGCCATACAATGAGCAGTTCTTC.

The chain has TRBV6-1 and TRBJ2-1; possibly TRBD1 for D (5 bases). Germline loops: CDR1 MNHNS, CDR2 SASEGT. Trimming shortened V by 6 bases and J by 2 bases, and 17 bases separated the two germline ends. The CDR3 runs 16 residues. CDR3 in amino acids: CASSERSLGPYNEQFF. The CDR3 DNA is TGTGCCAGCAGCGAAAGGTCTTTGGGGCCCTACAATGAGCAGTTCTTC.

This sequence joins TRBV14 and TRBJ2-5; TRBD2 agrees at 12 bases. The ends lost 4 bases at V and 3 bases at J; junction bases unmatched: 3. The CDR3 is made up of 15 amino acids. Germline loops: CDR1 SGHDN, CDR2 FVKESK. DNA of the CDR3: TGTGCCAGCAGCCTCCGGACTAGCGGGAAAGAGACCCAGTACTTC. Encoded protein: CASSLRTSGKETQYF.

The chain joins TRBV5-8 to TRBJ2-3, with 8 bases that match TRBD2. With V trimmed by 5 bases and J by 3 bases, 11 bases remained unmatched. This CDR3 is built from 16 residues. Per germline, CDR1 SGHTS and CDR2 YDEGEE. CDR3 protein: CASSSSGSARTDTQYF. The CDR3 nucleotides are TGTGCCAGCAGTTCGAGCGGGAGCGCCAGGACAGATACGCAGTATTTT.

The chain combines TRBV4-2 with TRBJ2-3; TRBD2 agrees at 14 bases. Trimming at V came to 4 bases and at J to 5 bases, leaving 5 bases not matched to a gene. Germline V CDR1 and CDR2: LGHNA, YNFKEQ. This CDR3 has 16 amino acids. The DNA of the CDR3 is TGTGCCAGCAGCCCGGGACTAGCGGGAGTACAAGATACGCAGTATTTT. Encoded protein: CASSPGLAGVQDTQYF.